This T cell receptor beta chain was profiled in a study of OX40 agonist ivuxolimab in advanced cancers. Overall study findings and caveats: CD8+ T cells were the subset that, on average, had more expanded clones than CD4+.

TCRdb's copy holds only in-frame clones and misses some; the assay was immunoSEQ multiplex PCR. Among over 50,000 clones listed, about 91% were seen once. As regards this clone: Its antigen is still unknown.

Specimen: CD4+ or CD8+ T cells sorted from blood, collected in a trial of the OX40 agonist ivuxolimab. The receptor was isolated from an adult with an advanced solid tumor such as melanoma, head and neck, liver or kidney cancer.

CDR3 DNA: TGTGCCAGCAGTGTAGGGGTCAACTACGAGCAGTACTTC. Its translation is CASSVGVNYEQYF. J is TRBJ2-7 and V is TRBV2, with D perhaps matching TRBD1 (5 bases). V was cut by 4 bases and J by 3 bases, with 10 bases left in between. The germline CDR1 and CDR2 sequences are SNHLY and FYNNEI. The CDR3 has 13 amino acids.